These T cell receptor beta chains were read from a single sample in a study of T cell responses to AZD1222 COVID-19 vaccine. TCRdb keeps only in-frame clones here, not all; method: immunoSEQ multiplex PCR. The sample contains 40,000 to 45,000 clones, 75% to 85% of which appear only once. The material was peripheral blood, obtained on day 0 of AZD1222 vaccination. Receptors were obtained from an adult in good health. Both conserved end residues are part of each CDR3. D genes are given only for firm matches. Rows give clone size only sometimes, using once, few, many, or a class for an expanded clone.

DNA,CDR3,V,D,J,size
TGTGCCAGTAGTCTCGGGACTTCGGGAGGGGATCAGCCCCAGCATTTT,CASSLGTSGGDQPQHF,TRBV19,-,TRBJ1-5,-
TGTGCCAGCAGCTTAGCCCTGGGGCGGGGGGGCACAGATACGCAGTATTTT,CASSLALGRGGTDTQYF,TRBV7-2,TRBD2,TRBJ2-3,-
TGTGCCAGCACAGGAGGGGGAGGGACCGGGGCCAACGTCCTGACTTTC,CASTGGGGTGANVLTF,TRBV9,-,TRBJ2-6,few
TGTGCCAGCAGCCGATCGCCGGACAGGGGGCCGGATAATTCACCCCTCCACTTT,CASSRSPDRGPDNSPLHF,TRBV27,TRBD1,TRBJ1-6,-
TGTGCCAGCAGCCGATTAGGATTCACGGGTGAAAAACTGTTTTTT,CASSRLGFTGEKLFF,TRBV14,-,TRBJ1-4,once
TGTGCCAGCAGGTCAGGGCGCAATCAGCCCCAGCATTTT,CASRSGRNQPQHF,TRBV28,-,TRBJ1-5,-
TGTGCCAGCAGCTTAGATTCGACTAGCCGGAACAATGAGCAGTTCTTC,CASSLDSTSRNNEQFF,TRBV7-3,TRBD2,TRBJ2-1,-
TGTGCCAGCAGTTGGGACAGGGCGGCCGGGGAGCTGTTTTTT,CASSWDRAAGELFF,TRBV7-9,TRBD1,TRBJ2-2,-
TGTGCCAGCAGTCCAAGGGTTATTGGCACAGATACGCAGTATTTT,CASSPRVIGTDTQYF,TRBV6-5,-,TRBJ2-3,few
TGTGCCAGTAGTTCCTTCACCGGGACAGGAATCTTCGAGCAGTACTTC,CASSSFTGTGIFEQYF,TRBV19,TRBD1,TRBJ2-7,-
TGTGCCAGCAGCCACGGACAGGCCTACGAGCAGTACTTC,CASSHGQAYEQYF,TRBV3-1/TRBV3-2,TRBD1,TRBJ2-7,-
TGTGCCATCAGTGAAAGTAAAGGCTTAACTAATGAAAAACTGTTTTTT,CAISESKGLTNEKLFF,TRBV10-3,-,TRBJ1-4,once
TGCGCCAGCAGCTTGACGGACAGGGGCGGAGAGACCCAGTACTTC,CASSLTDRGGETQYF,TRBV5-1,TRBD1,TRBJ2-5,-
TGTGCCTTTGAGACAGGGAACCAAGAGACCCAGTACTTC,CAFETGNQETQYF,TRBV30,TRBD1,TRBJ2-5,once
TGCGCCAGCAGCGCTGGTATAGGGGGCTTGGGTGAGACCCAGTACTTC,CASSAGIGGLGETQYF,TRBV5-1,TRBD1,TRBJ2-5,-
TGTGCCAGCAGTGGACTGGTGGGGGAAGCTTTCTTT,CASSGLVGEAFF,TRBV25-1,-,TRBJ1-1,-
TGTGCCAGCAGCGCTGGAGGGGGGGAGCTGTTTTTT,CASSAGGGELFF,TRBV9,-,TRBJ2-2,-
TGTGCCAGCAGCTCCGGGCCCGGGGGATCCGGGGAGCTGTTTTTT,CASSSGPGGSGELFF,TRBV5-6,-,TRBJ2-2,-
TGTGCCAGCAGTGAATCCCTCGTCCCCTACAATGAGCAGTTCTTC,CASSESLVPYNEQFF,TRBV2,-,TRBJ2-1,-
TGTGCCAGCAGTTTCCCGGGAGATACGCAGTATTTT,CASSFPGDTQYF,TRBV27,-,TRBJ2-3,-
TGTGCCAGCAGCAACATAGCGGGACCCTACGAGCAGTACTTC,CASSNIAGPYEQYF,TRBV6-2/TRBV6-3,TRBD2,TRBJ2-7,-
TGTGCCAGCTCACCGCTACAGGGACCTGAAGCTTTCTTT,CASSPLQGPEAFF,TRBV18,-,TRBJ1-1,-
TGCGCCAGCAGCAACCAACCTCAGCGGGGGCCCGAGCAGTACTTC,CASSNQPQRGPEQYF,TRBV5-1,TRBD2,TRBJ2-7,few
TGTGCCAGCTCACAAGGGAAGAAGACTAGCGGGAGAATTGTGGTAACCGGGGAGCTGTTTTTT,CASSQGKKTSGRIVVTGELFF,TRBV18,TRBD2,TRBJ2-2,-
TGTGCCAGCAGCCGTACGACAGGGGGCGGTTTCGTGACCCAGTACTTC,CASSRTTGGGFVTQYF,TRBV7-9,TRBD1,TRBJ2-5,-
TGTGCCAGCAGTTACCTCAGACAGGGAACGAGGAATCAGCCCCAGCATTTT,CASSYLRQGTRNQPQHF,TRBV6-2/TRBV6-3,TRBD1,TRBJ1-5,-
TGTGCCATCAGTGAGTCGGACCTAGCGGGAGGGCTGAACTTTGAGCAGTTCTTC,CAISESDLAGGLNFEQFF,TRBV10-3,TRBD2,TRBJ2-1,-
TGTGCCAGCAGTTACTCACAGGGGGCCCCCTACGAGCAGTACTTC,CASSYSQGAPYEQYF,TRBV6-5,TRBD1,TRBJ2-7,-
TGCAGCGTTGAAGACCCGGGACTAGCGGCAGGCGGGGAGCTGTTTTTT,CSVEDPGLAAGGELFF,TRBV29-1,TRBD2,TRBJ2-2,-
TGTGCCACCAGCAGTCTAGCGCGTACCCAAGAGACCCAGTACTTC,CATSSLARTQETQYF,TRBV15,-,TRBJ2-5,-
TGTGCCACCAGTGATCGTATTGGCGCCCAAGAGACCCAGTACTTC,CATSDRIGAQETQYF,TRBV24-1,-,TRBJ2-5,-
TGTGCCAGTAGTATTCGGAATGAGCAGTTCTTC,CASSIRNEQFF,TRBV19,-,TRBJ2-1,-